The 30 T cell receptor beta chains listed next were all sequenced from one sample in a study of neoadjuvant anti-PD-1 for oral cavity cancer (dated by TCRdb to about 2021). Per the publication, the time point label means: before neoadjuvant nivolumab. The library was obtained by the immunoSEQ multiplex PCR assay. The table was pulled from immuneACCESS by TCRdb, which kept in-frame rearrangements only. Such tables lose some clones; where checked, under half of the loss comes from unresolved V genes, and the rest has no known cause. The sample includes 55,000 to 80,000 clones, with around four fifths observed a single time. In total, the top ten clones hold about 3.7% of the sample. This material consisted of PBMCs, taken before nivolumab (anti-PD-1) treatment. Every receptor here comes from a person aged 35 to 85 with oral cavity squamous cell carcinoma.

The rearrangement joins TRBV28 to TRBJ2-7; D might be TRBD1 or TRBD2, each matching 6 bases. Trimming left V 5 bases short and J 2 bases short, with 13 bases between. The CDR3 contains 14 residues. From germline, CDR1 is MDHEN and CDR2 SYDVKM. The CDR3 here is CASSPHGGPYEQYF. The CDR3 region has the DNA TGTGCCAGCAGTCCCCACGGGGGCCCCTACGAGCAGTACTTC.

The chain employs TRBV5-4 and TRBJ2-1; D perhaps matches TRBD2 (6 bases). This CDR3 spans 14 amino acids. V was clipped by 4 bases and J by 9 bases, with 17 bases between them. Germline V gene lookup returns CDR1 SGHNT and CDR2 YYREEE (reference sequence). As DNA, the CDR3 is TGTGCCAGCAGCCCTGCGAGGCTAGCGAGTGAGCAGTTCTTC. Its translation is CASSPARLASEQFF.

The V gene is TRBV2, the J gene TRBJ1-1; D is undetermined. The germline CDR1 and CDR2 sequences are SNHLY and FYNNEI. The length of the CDR3 is 14 residues. Trimming removed 0 bases at V and 4 bases at J, with 9 bases between. In nucleotides, the CDR3 is TGTGCCAGCAGTGAAGCGCCGGCAGTCACTGAAGCTTTCTTT. Its translation: CASSEAPAVTEAFF.

J is TRBJ2-3 and V is TRBV2; D remains ambiguous. The germline gives CDR1 SNHLY, CDR2 FYNNEI. Trimming took off 8 bases at V and 6 bases at J, with 12 bases between the two ends. The CDR3 contains 12 residues. DNA of the CDR3: TGTGCCAGCGCTTGGTACCGGGATACGCAGTATTTT. Its protein product is CASAWYRDTQYF.

The rearrangement uses TRBV27 and TRBJ2-7; 7 bases are a match to TRBD2. The CDR3 runs to 13 residues. After removal of 3 bases from V and 2 bases from J, the junction contained 1 base not matched to a gene. Looked up from germline, CDR1 is MNHEY and CDR2 is SMNVEV (reference sequence). CDR3 sequence reads: CASSLGLTYEQYF. As DNA, the CDR3 is TGTGCCAGCAGTTTGGGACTAACCTACGAGCAGTACTTC.

The rearrangement joins TRBV7-9 to TRBJ2-7; no clear D. The ends were cut back, 1 base at V and 0 bases at J, with 7 bases in the middle. The CDR3 runs 14 residues. Germline CDR1 is SEHNR and CDR2 is FQNEAQ (reference sequence). CDR3 in amino acids: CASSLVSSSYEQYF. CDR3 in DNA: TGTGCCAGCAGCTTAGTGTCTAGCTCCTACGAGCAGTACTTC.

This clone was seen only a few times. The rearrangement joins TRBV5-1 to TRBJ1-1; TRBD1 matches 9 bases. In germline, CDR1 is SGHRS, CDR2 YFSETQ. V shed 1 base and J 10 bases; nucleotides not matched to a gene: 8. The CDR3 consists of 14 residues. The CDR3 loop is CASSLSGDRVRAFF. Here the CDR3 DNA reads TGCGCCAGCAGCTTGTCGGGGGACAGGGTTCGAGCTTTCTTT.

CDR3 coding DNA: TGTGCCTGGACCCGGACCTCTCTGGAGACCCAGTACTTC. It specifies CAWTRTSLETQYF. V is TRBV30 and J is TRBJ2-5; D unresolved. The CDR3 covers 13 residues. Looked up from germline, CDR1 is GTSNPN and CDR2 is SVGIG (reference sequence). V was cut by 4 bases and J by 5 bases, with 14 bases left in between.

This rearrangement joins TRBV5-1 to TRBJ2-1; no definite D call. In germline, CDR1 is SGHRS, CDR2 YFSETQ. The length of the CDR3 is 12 residues. V gave up 1 base and J gave up 7 bases, with 6 bases separating them. For the CDR3, the DNA is TGCGCCAGCAGCTTGTTGCGGAATGAGCAGTTCTTC. It specifies CASSLLRNEQFF.

This clone turned up a few times. The rearrangement uses TRBV27 and TRBJ1-2; 9 bases align to TRBD1. The CDR3 totals 13 residues. Germline-derived CDR1 and CDR2 are MNHEY and SMNVEV (reference sequence). With V trimmed by 5 bases and J by 4 bases, 2 bases remained unmatched. The CDR3, as DNA: TGTGCCAGCAGTCAGGACAGGGGCTATGGCTACACCTTC. This sequence encodes CASSQDRGYGYTF.

The chain carries TRBV28 and TRBJ2-6; D perhaps matches TRBD2 (5 bases). Germline V lookup: CDR1 MDHEN, CDR2 SYDVKM. V lost 4 bases and J 0 bases, leaving 19 bases between the germline ends. The CDR3 covers 19 residues. In DNA, the CDR3 is TGTGCCAGCAGTTACGCCCGGGAAGGGTTCAGCTCTGGGGCCAACGTCCTGACTTTC. Translating gives CASSYAREGFSSGANVLTF. The variable domain in full, completed from reference TRBV28 and TRBJ2-6, reads DVKVTQSSRYLVKRTGEKVFLECVQDMDHENMFWYRQDPGLGLRLIYFSYDVKMKEKGDIPEGYSVSREKKERFSLILESASTNQTSMYLCASSYAREGFSSGANVLTFGAGSRLTVL.

In DNA form, the CDR3 reads TGCGCCAGCAGCCAAGGACTAGCGGGAGGCGATGAGCAGTTCTTC. Translating gives CASSQGLAGGDEQFF. The chain joins TRBV4-1 to TRBJ2-1, with 13 bases fitting TRBD2. CDR1 is MGHRA, CDR2 YSYEKL, per germline. This CDR3 is 15 amino acids long. Trimming removed 1 base from V and 8 bases from J; junction bases left unmatched: 2.

This clone was observed once. The CDR3: CASSARQIPLGEQYF. In DNA, the CDR3 is TGTGCCAGCAGCGCCAGACAGATACCGCTAGGAGAGCAGTACTTC. The chain carries TRBV9 and TRBJ2-7; D possibly corresponds to TRBD1 (5 bases). CDR3 length equals 15 residues. Germline V lookup: CDR1 SGDLS, CDR2 YYNGEE. V shed 3 bases and J shed 7 bases, with 20 bases lying between them.

The J gene is TRBJ2-2, the V gene TRBV6-1; tentatively, D is TRBD2 (5 bases). Germline CDR1 MNHNS, CDR2 SASEGT. The CDR3 covers 14 residues. V was cut by 8 bases and J by 6 bases, with 16 bases left in between. The CDR3 nucleotides are TGTGCCAGCGGGAGAGAGGTCGGGGCCGGGGAGCTGTTTTTT. Residues: CASGREVGAGELFF.

V and J are TRBV6-5 and TRBJ2-5, with TRBD2 identical over 13 bases. Trimming at V came to 2 bases and at J to 5 bases, leaving 5 bases not matched to a gene. The CDR3 has 16 amino acids. The germline V gene has CDR1 MNHEY and CDR2 SVGAGI. The CDR3: CASSYTSGGARETQYF. The CDR3 coding sequence is TGTGCCAGCAGTTACACTAGCGGGGGGGCCCGGGAGACCCAGTACTTC.

CDR3 sequence: CASSLLPKIDRAGYGYTF. CDR3 nucleotide sequence: TGTGCCAGCAGCTTACTTCCGAAGATAGACAGGGCCGGCTATGGCTACACCTTC. The rearrangement links TRBV7-6 to TRBJ1-2; 7 nucleotides match TRBD1. The V gene end was trimmed by 2 bases and the J gene end by 4 bases; junction bases not matched to a gene: 16. Germline-derived CDR1 and CDR2 are SGHVS and FNYEAQ. The CDR3 runs to 18 residues.

The chain combines TRBV18 with TRBJ2-7; D remains ambiguous. The germline V and J ends were trimmed by 6 bases and 2 bases, with 8 bases remaining between them. Germline-derived CDR1 and CDR2 are KGHSH and LQKENI. The CDR3 loop spans 12 amino acids. The CDR3, as DNA: TGTGCCAGCTCCGAAATGACCTACGAGCAGTACTTC. It translates to CASSEMTYEQYF.

The chain links TRBV7-9 to TRBJ2-1; 14 bases agree with TRBD2. J gave up 9 bases and V 4 bases, and 5 bases lay outside the gene matches. Germline V CDR1 and CDR2: SEHNR, FQNEAQ (reference sequence). This CDR3 spans 15 amino acids. CDR3 DNA sequence: TGTGCCAGCAGCTCGCCGGGACTAGCGGGGGTTGAGCAGTTCTTC. This codes for CASSSPGLAGVEQFF.

This clone was picked up one time. The gene calls are TRBV5-1 and TRBJ1-2; D might be TRBD1 (6 bases). The CDR3 consists of 14 residues. The V end was cut by 1 base, the J end by 12 bases, with 19 bases between. CDR1 is SGHRS, CDR2 YFSETQ, per germline. The CDR3 DNA reads as TGCGCCAGCAGCTTGCTCTTCGGGGGCGGTGGAAACACCTTC. Its translation is CASSLLFGGGGNTF.

This chain uses TRBV11-3 with TRBJ2-6; D possibly corresponds to TRBD1 (6 bases). V lost 5 bases and J lost 2, with 13 bases in between. This CDR3 has 16 residues. Germline values: CDR1 SGHNT, CDR2 YENEEA. In DNA, the CDR3 is TGTGCCAGCAGCCCAGGGACAATCCCTGGGGCCAACGTCCTGACTTTC. This codes for CASSPGTIPGANVLTF.

The rearrangement joins TRBV7-7 to TRBJ2-5; 8 nucleotides align to TRBD1. Germline V gives CDR1 SSHAT, CDR2 FNYEAQ (reference sequence). V lost 8 bases to trimming and J lost 1 base; unmatched junction nucleotides: 9. This CDR3 has 15 amino acids. Here the CDR3 reads CASSTGGTPQETQYF. The CDR3 DNA is TGTGCCAGCTCCACAGGGGGGACCCCCCAAGAGACCCAGTACTTC.

The CDR3: CASSQASFGYTF. For the CDR3, the DNA is TGTGCCAGCAGCCAAGCCAGTTTTGGCTACACCTTC. The chain combines TRBV7-2 with TRBJ1-2; no reliable D call. Germline values: CDR1 SGHTA, CDR2 FQGNSA. This CDR3 region has 12 residues. Trimming took 5 bases from V and 7 from J, leaving 11 bases between them.

This rearrangement joins TRBV27 to TRBJ2-5; D possibly matches TRBD1 or TRBD2 (6 bases each). Germline V gene lookup returns CDR1 MNHEY and CDR2 SMNVEV (reference sequence). Between the trimmed V and J ends, which lost 5 bases and 7 bases, there was a span of 17 bases. This CDR3 is built from 14 residues. CDR3 sequence reads: CASSRTVEGRTQYF. In nucleotides, the CDR3 is TGTGCCAGCAGTCGGACAGTGGAGGGTAGGACCCAGTACTTC.

This rearrangement joins TRBV7-9 to TRBJ2-7; TRBD1 might be the D (5 bases). Trimming shortened V by 8 bases and J by 1 base, and 12 bases separated the two germline ends. The CDR3 is 13 residues long. CDR1 and CDR2 from the germline V gene are SEHNR and FQNEAQ (reference sequence). CDR3 sequence reads: CASGASRSYEQYF. The CDR3 DNA reads as TGTGCCAGCGGGGCTTCGAGGTCCTACGAGCAGTACTTC.

This clone appeared a few times. This chain uses TRBV5-4 with TRBJ2-5; D uncertain. Germline V gene data show CDR1 as SGHNT and CDR2 as YYREEE (reference sequence). This CDR3 has 14 amino acids. Trimming shortened V by 4 bases and J by 4 bases, and 14 bases separated the two germline ends. The CDR3 here is CASSTATRTETQYF. The DNA for the CDR3 is TGTGCCAGCAGCACGGCAACCAGAACAGAGACCCAGTACTTC.

The chain joins TRBV15 to TRBJ2-7; D uncertain. This CDR3 spans 15 amino acids. Between the trimmed V and J ends, which lost 0 bases and 4 bases, there was a span of 13 bases. Germline V lookup: CDR1 LNHNV, CDR2 YYDKDF (reference sequence). The CDR3 sequence is CATSREYGLPYEQYF. CDR3 DNA: TGTGCCACCAGCAGAGAATATGGCTTACCTTACGAGCAGTACTTC.

In DNA, the CDR3 is TGTGCCAGCAGTTACCCTCGGAGGAAGGGATCCTACGAGCAGTACTTC. Translating gives CASSYPRRKGSYEQYF. The chain links TRBV6-5 to TRBJ2-7; possible D gene TRBD2, 5 bases. From germline, CDR1 is MNHEY and CDR2 SVGAGI. Trimming removed 2 bases at V and 1 base at J, with 15 bases between. The CDR3 extends over 16 amino acids.

By frequency in the sample, this clone is medium-sized. The DNA of the CDR3 is TGTGCCAGCAGCTTACGGGACAGGGGAAATACTAGCACAGATACGCAGTATTTT. This encodes CASSLRDRGNTSTDTQYF. V is TRBV11-3 and J is TRBJ2-3; 10 bases are a match to TRBD1. Germline-derived CDR1 and CDR2 are SGHNT and YENEEA. This CDR3 spans 18 amino acids. V shed 2 bases and J 0 bases; nucleotides not matched to a gene: 8.

Notes on this clone: Different DNA sequences within this sample yield the same CDR3. J is TRBJ2-7 and V is TRBV5-1; 8 positions match TRBD2. Germline lookup yields CDR1 SGHRS and CDR2 YFSETQ. The CDR3 runs to 14 residues. V gave up 4 bases and J gave up 0 bases; unmatched junction bases: 3. The CDR3 region is CASSLSGTSYEQYF. The DNA for the CDR3 is TGCGCCAGCAGCCTTAGCGGGACCTCCTACGAGCAGTACTTC.

The gene calls are TRBV9 and TRBJ1-6; TRBD1 is a possible D gene (6 bases). The CDR3 has 17 amino acids. Trimming stripped 3 bases from V and 0 bases from J, with 13 bases between. CDR1 SGDLS and CDR2 YYNGEE come from the germline V gene. The CDR3 spells CASSADSRSSYNSPLHF. The CDR3 DNA follows: TGTGCCAGCAGCGCGGACAGCCGGAGCTCCTATAATTCACCCCTCCACTTT. The variable domain in full, with the rest retrieved from reference TRBV9 and TRBJ1-6, is DSGVTQTPKHLITATGQRVTLRCSPRSGDLSVYWYQQSLDQGLQFLIQYYNGEERAKGNILERFSAQQFPDLHSELNLSSLELGDSALYFCASSADSRSSYNSPLHFGNGTRLTVT.